This paragraph reports one TCR beta chain. Its cognate antigen is unknown. This record comes from a study of blood T cells in healthy people across ages. Each donor had 7.5 to 10 milliliters of peripheral blood drawn. The total RNA that was extracted per sample amounted to at least 5.5 micrograms. General study points: A roughly linear fall in TCR beta diversity per million T cells was seen with increasing age.

Germline V gives CDR1 MGHRA, CDR2 YSYEKL. This CDR3 spans 15 amino acids. It was with a sample-barcoded 5' primer and a J-beta primer mix that a second PCR of roughly 7 to 12 cycles was run. A 12-random-nucleotide template-switch adaptor tagged each cDNA molecule. TCRdb itself ran the 5' RACE reads through MiXCR, one entry per CDR3 protein. The sample consists of hundreds of thousands of distinct CDR3 sequences, more than 55% of them appearing once. The receptor comes from a man between 35 and 55 years old in good health. The source material was blood. V usage is TRBV4-1 and J usage is TRBJ2-4; D perhaps matches TRBD2 (7 bases). The J call may be wrong; the DNA end is better matched by TRBJ2-7. The DNA for the CDR3 is TGCGCCAGCAGCCAAGCCTGGGGGGGCAGGTACGAGCAGTACTTC. Its protein product is CASSQAWGGRYEQYF.